The 15 T cell receptor beta chains in this list originate from one sample, sequenced in a study of blood T cell repertoires in COVID-19. TCRdb keeps only in-frame clones here, not all; method: immunoSEQ multiplex PCR. Seen here are about 200,000 clones, less than 85% observed once, and the top ten hold roughly 13%. Sequenced input: peripheral blood. These receptors came from a man aged 45-65 years who had recovered from COVID-19.

This clone was detected only a few times. This rearrangement joins TRBV18 to TRBJ2-5; 8 bases fit TRBD1. CDR3 length: 14 residues. V lost 4 bases, J lost 5 bases, and 6 bases stayed unmatched. Germline V gene sequence: CDR1 KGHSH, CDR2 LQKENI. This CDR3 reads CASSLFQGAETQYF. The CDR3 region has the DNA TGTGCCAGCTCACTTTTCCAGGGGGCCGAGACCCAGTACTTC.

This sequence joins TRBV7-8 and TRBJ2-1, with D maybe TRBD2 (5 bases). Trimming stripped 6 bases from V and 4 bases from J, with 10 bases between. Germline CDR1 and CDR2: SGHVS and FQNEAQ. This CDR3 is built from 13 residues. The CDR3 DNA reads as TGTGCCAGCAGAGCAGCGGCTTACAATGAGCAGTTCTTC. It is translated as CASRAAAYNEQFF.

This clone was detected only once. The CDR3 DNA sequence: TGCAGCGTTGAATGGGACAGGGGATCCTACGAGCAGTACTTC. It codes for CSVEWDRGSYEQYF. The chain uses TRBV29-1 and TRBJ2-7; 10 positions match TRBD1. CDR3 length equals 14 residues. After removal of 2 bases from V and 1 base from J, the junction contained 2 bases not matched to a gene. Looked up from germline, CDR1 is SQVTM and CDR2 is ANQGSEA.

This chain joins TRBV3-1 (or the pseudogene TRBV3-2) and TRBJ2-7, with D hard to call. V lost 0 bases to trimming and J lost 1 base, with 10 bases between them. Germline CDR1 is LGHDT and CDR2 is YNNKEL (reference sequence). This CDR3 comprises 15 residues. CDR3 DNA sequence: TGTGCCAGCAGCCAAGATCCAACGGAGTCCTACGAGCAGTACTTC. Translating gives CASSQDPTESYEQYF.

The chain has TRBV9 and TRBJ1-4, with D possibly being TRBD1 (6 bases). The CDR3 covers 14 residues. Germline V gene sequence: CDR1 SGDLS, CDR2 YYNGEE. The germline V and J ends were trimmed by 4 bases and 3 bases, with 10 bases remaining between them. The CDR3 protein is CASSKGGPNEKLFF. The DNA of the CDR3 is TGTGCCAGCAGCAAAGGGGGTCCTAATGAAAAACTGTTTTTT.

The V gene is TRBV6-5, the J gene TRBJ2-2; 7 bases match TRBD1. CDR3 size: 14 residues. V shed 6 bases and J 4 bases; nucleotides not matched to a gene: 5. In germline, CDR1 is MNHEY, CDR2 SVGAGI. The CDR3 is CASSLHRGTGELFF. The CDR3 DNA is TGTGCCAGCAGCCTGCACAGGGGCACCGGGGAGCTGTTTTTT.

Here the CDR3 DNA reads TGTGCCAACCCGAGGAGGACAGGGTGGAGGTTTGGCTACACCTTC. Amino acids: CANPRRTGWRFGYTF. This chain joins TRBV19 and TRBJ1-2, with 8 bases matching TRBD1. Per germline, CDR1 LNHDA and CDR2 SQIVND (reference sequence). The CDR3 loop spans 15 amino acids. Losses at the gene ends were 10 bases for V and 7 bases for J; bases not matched to a gene: 17.

V gene TRBV5-1 combines with J gene TRBJ1-3, with TRBD1 matching 8 bases. The CDR3 is 16 amino acids. CDR1 is SGHRS and CDR2 is YFSETQ in the germline V gene. Germline trimming cut 0 bases from V and 2 bases from J; bases unmatched to any gene: 4. CDR3 region: CASSLAGQGAGNTIYF. CDR3 coding DNA: TGCGCCAGCAGCTTGGCCGGACAGGGTGCTGGAAACACCATATATTTT.

This sequence joins TRBV30 and TRBJ2-2; TRBD1 matches 9 bases. This CDR3 has 13 residues. Germline-derived CDR1 and CDR2 are GTSNPN and SVGIG (reference sequence). Unmatched junction bases numbered 4, after V lost 4 bases and J lost 7 bases. Here the CDR3 DNA reads TGTGCCTGGACCTGGACAGGGGTCGGGGAGCTGTTTTTT. It yields the protein CAWTWTGVGELFF.

This chain links TRBV6-6 with TRBJ1-4, with D hard to call. The CDR3 length is 13 residues. Germline CDR1 MNHNY, CDR2 SVGAGI (reference sequence). Trimming stripped 2 bases from V and 5 bases from J, with 6 bases between. Here the CDR3 DNA reads TGTGCCAGCAGTTACGGCAGGAATGAAAAACTGTTTTTT. Amino acids: CASSYGRNEKLFF.

The chain employs TRBV9 and TRBJ2-3; D gene ambiguous. Trimming removed 0 bases from V and 2 bases from J, with 10 bases in between. The CDR3 covers 15 residues. Germline lookup yields CDR1 SGDLS and CDR2 YYNGEE. Here the CDR3 DNA reads TGTGCCAGCAGCGTAGGCCTAACAGCCACAGATACGCAGTATTTT. Its translation: CASSVGLTATDTQYF.

The chain carries TRBV7-9 and TRBJ2-1, with D perhaps TRBD2 (5 bases). Germline CDR1 SEHNR, CDR2 FQNEAQ (reference sequence). Trimming took 6 bases from V and 2 from J, leaving 17 bases between them. The CDR3 length is 16 residues. CDR3 in DNA: TGTGCCAGCAGTCCGAAAGGCAGCGGCACCTACAATGAGCAGTTCTTC. Its protein product is CASSPKGSGTYNEQFF.

The chain employs TRBV6-2 or TRBV6-3 and TRBJ2-1, with 9 positions matching TRBD1. The CDR3 has 14 residues. The germline gives CDR1 MNHEY, CDR2 SVGEGT. After removal of 4 bases from V and 9 bases from J, the junction contained 7 bases not matched to a gene. The CDR3 nucleotides read TGTGCCAGCAGTTTGATGGGACAGGGTAGTGAGCAGTTCTTC. This encodes CASSLMGQGSEQFF.

The V gene is TRBV6-1, the J gene TRBJ2-2; the match to TRBD2 covers 8 bases. The CDR3 loop spans 16 amino acids. Trimming cost V 3 bases and J 9 bases; bases outside gene matches: 12. CDR1 and CDR2 from the germline V gene are MNHNS and SASEGT. The CDR3 region has the DNA TGTGCCAGCAGTGACTTGGCGGGAGGACTCCGTAGGGAGCTGTTTTTT. Translating gives CASSDLAGGLRRELFF.

The chain is built from TRBV24-1 and TRBJ2-1, with D maybe TRBD1 (7 bases). Germline CDR1 KGHDR, CDR2 SFDVKD. This CDR3 spans 17 amino acids. Between the trimmed V and J ends, which lost 0 bases and 6 bases, there was a span of 17 bases. CDR3 bases: TGTGCCACCAGTGATTTGCAAGGCGGGACAGACCTCAATGAGCAGTTCTTC. Translated: CATSDLQGGTDLNEQFF.